A single sample gave rise to the 21 T cell receptor beta chains below, sequenced in a study of blood T cell repertoires in COVID-19. Profiled with immunoSEQ multiplex PCR; TCRdb holds only in-frame clones, not every one. The top ten clones hold under 6.5% of a sample with about 140,000 clones, about 87% of them seen once. Sequencing used peripheral blood. Source of these receptors: a human donor in a cohort sampled during active COVID-19.

V usage is TRBV24-1 and J usage is TRBJ2-3; D perhaps matches TRBD2 (6 bases). CDR3 length equals 15 residues. Germline V gives CDR1 KGHDR, CDR2 SFDVKD. Trimming took 2 bases from V and 6 from J, leaving 14 bases between them. The CDR3 loop reads CATSDSDSGGDTQYF. CDR3 nucleotide sequence: TGTGCCACCAGTGATTCCGATAGCGGAGGGGATACGCAGTATTTT.

The chain couples TRBV5-8 to TRBJ2-7, with 8 bases that match TRBD1. CDR3 length: 14 amino acids. The ends lost 1 base at V and 6 bases at J; junction bases unmatched: 6. Germline lookup yields CDR1 SGHTS and CDR2 YDEGEE. CDR3 sequence reads: CASSLRTGTLEQYF. Here the CDR3 DNA reads TGTGCCAGCAGCTTGCGGACAGGGACTCTCGAGCAGTACTTC.

This chain links TRBV28 with TRBJ2-2; 8 bases are shared with TRBD1. The V gene's germline CDR1 is MDHEN and CDR2 SYDVKM. The CDR3 covers 15 residues. Trimming removed 4 bases from V and 1 base from J; junction bases left unmatched: 2. In DNA form, the CDR3 reads TGTGCCAGCAGTTCCGGGACAGGGAACACCGGGGAGCTGTTTTTT. It specifies CASSSGTGNTGELFF. The full variable domain, in which reference TRBV28 and TRBJ2-2 provide the parts outside the CDR3, is DVKVTQSSRYLVKRTGEKVFLECVQDMDHENMFWYRQDPGLGLRLIYFSYDVKMKEKGDIPEGYSVSREKKERFSLILESASTNQTSMYLCASSSGTGNTGELFFGEGSRLTVL.

This chain uses TRBV27 with TRBJ1-2, with D possibly matching TRBD1 (5 bases). V lost 5 bases to trimming and J lost 2 bases, with 18 bases between them. Germline V gives CDR1 MNHEY, CDR2 SMNVEV (reference sequence). The CDR3 covers 16 residues. The CDR3 sequence: CASSAHGQTLNYGYTF. CDR3 nucleotides: TGTGCCAGCAGTGCCCACGGACAAACTCTCAACTATGGCTACACCTTC.

Only a few counts were recorded for this clone. The chain employs TRBV6-2 or TRBV6-3 and TRBJ1-4; D is uncertain. Trimming took off 2 bases at V and 4 bases at J, with 8 bases between the two ends. The CDR3 consists of 14 residues. CDR1 is MNHEY, CDR2 SVGEGT, per germline. CDR3 protein: CASSYRLGNEKLFF. DNA for the CDR3: TGTGCCAGCAGTTACCGACTGGGTAATGAAAAACTGTTTTTT.

The chain employs TRBV7-6 and TRBJ1-5; D gene ambiguous. Germline assignment: CDR1 SGHVS and CDR2 FNYEAQ. V shed 1 base and J shed 0 bases, with 13 bases lying between them. The CDR3 sequence is 17 residues long. The CDR3 bases are TGTGCCAGCAGCTTAGGAGTTACAGCTACTAGCAATCAGCCCCAGCATTTT. Translation gives CASSLGVTATSNQPQHF.

The chain employs TRBV29-1 and TRBJ1-1, with 11 positions matching TRBD1. The J segment lost 3 bases and the V segment lost 7 bases, leaving 4 bases of the junction unmatched. The CDR3 totals 13 residues. Germline CDR1 reads SQVTM; CDR2 reads ANQGSEA. CDR3 sequence reads: CSAWDRGDTEAFF. The CDR3 DNA sequence: TGCAGCGCATGGGACAGGGGGGACACTGAAGCTTTCTTT.

J is TRBJ2-4 and V is TRBV27; D might be TRBD2 (5 bases). Germline V lookup: CDR1 MNHEY, CDR2 SMNVEV (reference sequence). There are 15 residues in the CDR3. The V and J ends lost 5 bases and 3 bases respectively, with 14 bases between them. Here the CDR3 DNA reads TGTGCCAGCAGTGACATGGGCAGCGGCAAAAACATTCAGTACTTC. Translated, it gives CASSDMGSGKNIQYF.

This clone was counted many times. V is TRBV28 and J is TRBJ2-7; 8 bases fit TRBD1. This CDR3 is 14 amino acids long. The junction had 7 bases not matched to a gene; V was cut back by 5 bases and J by 4 bases. Per germline, CDR1 MDHEN and CDR2 SYDVKM. The CDR3 coding sequence is TGTGCCAGCAGTCCCCAGGGGGCGGCGTACGAGCAGTACTTC. This encodes CASSPQGAAYEQYF.

The rearrangement joins TRBV3-1 (or the pseudogene TRBV3-2) to TRBJ1-5; the D gene is possibly TRBD1 (5 bases). Germline-derived CDR1 and CDR2 are LGHDT and YNNKEL (reference sequence). The CDR3 consists of 15 residues. Trimming cost V 5 bases and J 0 bases, with 11 bases left between them. CDR3 protein: CASSKTAYSNQPQHF. The CDR3 bases are TGTGCCAGCAGCAAGACAGCTTATAGCAATCAGCCCCAGCATTTT.

The J gene is TRBJ2-7, the V gene TRBV10-2; the D is unclear. The ends were cut back, 0 bases at V and 3 bases at J, with 9 bases in the middle. The CDR3 sequence is 14 residues long. Germline CDR1 is WSHSY and CDR2 is SAAADI. The CDR3 sequence: CASSESGQYYEQYF. Here the CDR3 DNA reads TGCGCCAGCAGTGAGTCTGGGCAGTACTACGAGCAGTACTTC.

This chain uses TRBV4-2 with TRBJ2-2; 7 nucleotides align to TRBD1. The CDR3 runs to 15 residues. Germline V lookup: CDR1 LGHNA, CDR2 YNFKEQ. The ends lost 0 bases at V and 6 bases at J; junction bases unmatched: 4. In DNA, the CDR3 is TGTGCCAGCAGCCAAGATCAGGGGGTGTCCGGGGAGCTGTTTTTT. Protein: CASSQDQGVSGELFF.

The chain has TRBV18 and TRBJ1-6; D gene unclear. The CDR3 loop spans 14 amino acids. V was shortened by 6 bases and J by 6 bases, with 12 bases between the two germline ends. CDR1 KGHSH and CDR2 LQKENI come from the germline V gene. The CDR3 region has the DNA TGTGCCAGCTCCCGGGAACAGATTAATTCACCCCTCCACTTT. It yields the protein CASSREQINSPLHF.

The CDR3 spells CASSSRPSDTQYF. CDR3 nucleotides: TGTGCCAGCAGCTCCAGGCCCTCGGATACGCAGTATTTT. The chain employs TRBV6-5 and TRBJ2-3; D gene unclear. V was cut by 6 bases and J by 6 bases, with 13 bases left in between. Germline CDR1 reads MNHEY; CDR2 reads SVGAGI. The CDR3 runs 13 residues.

The V and J genes are TRBV5-1 and TRBJ2-6; D is perhaps TRBD1 (5 bases). Trimming removed 1 base at V and 0 bases at J, with 14 bases between. In germline, CDR1 is SGHRS, CDR2 YFSETQ. This CDR3 contains 18 residues. CDR3 bases: TGCGCCAGCAGCTTGTCAGGGTTCAGGGCCTCTGGGGCCAACGTCCTGACTTTC. This codes for CASSLSGFRASGANVLTF.

This clone appeared once. The genes are TRBV27 and TRBJ2-5; the match to TRBD2 covers 10 bases. Trimming took 0 bases from V and 5 from J; bases not matched to a gene: 9. CDR1 MNHEY and CDR2 SMNVEV come from the germline V gene (reference sequence). The CDR3 is made up of 17 amino acids. The CDR3 sequence is CASSLSMLAGARETQYF. The CDR3 DNA follows: TGTGCCAGCAGTTTATCGATGCTAGCGGGAGCGAGGGAGACCCAGTACTTC.

The count of this clone is one. This chain joins TRBV6-1 and TRBJ1-2; 7 positions agree with TRBD1. Germline V gene sequence: CDR1 MNHNS, CDR2 SASEGT. With 1 base clipped from V and 4 bases from J, the junction kept 6 bases outside the gene matches. This CDR3 region has 15 residues. CDR3: CASSEGTGGGYGYTF. CDR3 DNA sequence: TGTGCCAGCAGTGAAGGGACAGGCGGCGGCTATGGCTACACCTTC.

The chain is built from TRBV30 and TRBJ2-3; 8 bases map to TRBD2. J gave up 1 base and V 3 bases, and 9 bases lay outside the gene matches. Germline-derived CDR1 and CDR2 are GTSNPN and SVGIG (reference sequence). This CDR3 region has 16 residues. The CDR3 region is CAWRKGAGGGTDTQYF. In nucleotides, the CDR3 is TGTGCCTGGAGGAAAGGGGCGGGAGGCGGCACAGATACGCAGTATTTT. Full variable domain (outside the CDR3, taken from reference TRBV30 and TRBJ2-3): SQTIHQWPATLVQPVGSPLSLECTVEGTSNPNLYWYRQAAGRGLQLLFYSVGIGQISSEVPQNLSASRPQDRQFILSSKKLLLSDSGFYLCAWRKGAGGGTDTQYFGPGTRLTVL.

V usage is TRBV6-6 and J usage is TRBJ2-7, with 7 bases that match TRBD1. CDR1 and CDR2 from the germline V gene are MNHNY and SVGAGI (reference sequence). The CDR3 covers 12 residues. V gave up 6 bases and J gave up 6 bases; unmatched junction bases: 5. CDR3 sequence: CASRHSGGEQYF. The CDR3 nucleotides are TGTGCCAGCAGACACTCAGGGGGCGAGCAGTACTTC.

This chain connects TRBV9 to TRBJ2-3; 8 bases fit TRBD2. In germline, CDR1 is SGDLS, CDR2 YYNGEE. V dropped 4 bases and J dropped 3; count of bases not matched to a gene: 13. The CDR3 totals 17 residues. This CDR3 is CASSLRSGGGLTDTQYF. CDR3 bases: TGTGCCAGCAGCCTTCGGTCGGGGGGGGGCCTGACAGATACGCAGTATTTT.

The V gene is TRBV28, the J gene TRBJ2-7; D is unclear. Germline values: CDR1 MDHEN, CDR2 SYDVKM. The CDR3 loop spans 12 amino acids. Trimming left V 3 bases short and J 7 bases short, with 10 bases between. The CDR3 reads CASSFSGFEQYF. DNA for the CDR3: TGTGCCAGCAGTTTTTCGGGTTTTGAGCAGTACTTC.